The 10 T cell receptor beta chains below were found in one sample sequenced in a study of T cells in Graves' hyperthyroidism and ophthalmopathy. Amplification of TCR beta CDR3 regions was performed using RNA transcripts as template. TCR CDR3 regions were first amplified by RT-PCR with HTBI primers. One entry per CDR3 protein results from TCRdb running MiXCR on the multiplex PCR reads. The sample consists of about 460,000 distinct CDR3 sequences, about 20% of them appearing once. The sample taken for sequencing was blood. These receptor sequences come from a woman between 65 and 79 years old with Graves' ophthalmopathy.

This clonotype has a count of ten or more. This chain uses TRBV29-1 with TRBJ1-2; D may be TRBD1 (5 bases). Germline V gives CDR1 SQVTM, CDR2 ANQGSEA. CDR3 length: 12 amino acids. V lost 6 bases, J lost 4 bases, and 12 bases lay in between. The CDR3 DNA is TGCAGCGTCGCCGTGGGGGGCTATGGCTACACCTTC. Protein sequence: CSVAVGGYGYTF.

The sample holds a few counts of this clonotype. CDR3 sequence (DNA): TGTGCTAGTGGGAGAGGTGGGTACAACGATGGCTACACCTTC. This codes for CASGRGGYNDGYTF. This chain links TRBV12-5 with TRBJ1-2; D gene ambiguous. The CDR3 covers 14 residues. The germline gives CDR1 LGHNT, CDR2 FRNRAP. V lost 6 bases and J 6 bases, leaving 17 bases between the germline ends. The variable domain in full, with the rest retrieved from reference TRBV12-5 and TRBJ1-2, is DARVTQTPRHKVTEMGQEVTMRCQPILGHNTVFWYRQTMMQGLELLAYFRNRAPLDDSGMPKDRFSAEMPDATLATLKIQPSEPRDSAVYFCASGRGGYNDGYTFGSGTRLTVV.

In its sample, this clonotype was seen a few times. This chain's CDR3 is CASKEESFLMNTEAFF. The CDR3 bases are TGTGCCAGCAAGGAGGAGTCCTTCCTAATGAACACTGAAGCTTTCTTT. The chain joins TRBV6-1 to TRBJ1-1; D is unclear. V lost 7 bases to trimming and J lost 0 bases, with 18 bases between them. The CDR3 length is 16 residues. CDR1 is MNHNS, CDR2 SASEGT, per germline.

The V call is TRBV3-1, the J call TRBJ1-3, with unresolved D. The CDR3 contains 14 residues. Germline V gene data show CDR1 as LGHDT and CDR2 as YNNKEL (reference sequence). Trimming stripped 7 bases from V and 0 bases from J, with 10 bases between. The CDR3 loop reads CASNFQNSGNTIYF. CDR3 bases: TGTGCCAGCAACTTTCAGAACTCTGGAAACACCATATATTTT.

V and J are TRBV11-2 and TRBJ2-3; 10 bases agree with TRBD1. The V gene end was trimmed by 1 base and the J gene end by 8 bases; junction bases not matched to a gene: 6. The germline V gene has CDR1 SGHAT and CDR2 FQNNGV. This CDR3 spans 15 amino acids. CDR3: CASSLVGTGVVTQYF. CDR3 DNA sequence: TGTGCCAGCAGCTTAGTTGGGACAGGGGTGGTTACGCAGTATTTT.

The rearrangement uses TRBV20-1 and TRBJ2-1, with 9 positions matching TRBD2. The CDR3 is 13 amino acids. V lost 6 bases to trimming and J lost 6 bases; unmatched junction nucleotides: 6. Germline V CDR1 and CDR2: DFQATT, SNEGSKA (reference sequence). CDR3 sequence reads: CSAGGGRANEQFF. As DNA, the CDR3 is TGCAGTGCCGGAGGCGGGAGGGCCAATGAGCAGTTCTTC.

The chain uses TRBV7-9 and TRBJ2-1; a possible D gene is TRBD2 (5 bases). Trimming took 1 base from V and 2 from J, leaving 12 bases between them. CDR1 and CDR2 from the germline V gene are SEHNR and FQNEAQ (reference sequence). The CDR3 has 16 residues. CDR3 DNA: TGTGCCAGCAGCTTAGGCGAGGGATCCGCCTACAATGAGCAGTTCTTC. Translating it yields CASSLGEGSAYNEQFF.

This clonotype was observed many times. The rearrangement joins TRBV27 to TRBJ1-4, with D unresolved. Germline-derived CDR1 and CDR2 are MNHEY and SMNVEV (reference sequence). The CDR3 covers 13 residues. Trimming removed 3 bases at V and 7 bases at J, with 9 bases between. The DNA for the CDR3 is TGTGCCAGCAGTTTTCTAAGACGTGAAAAACTGTTTTTT. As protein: CASSFLRREKLFF.

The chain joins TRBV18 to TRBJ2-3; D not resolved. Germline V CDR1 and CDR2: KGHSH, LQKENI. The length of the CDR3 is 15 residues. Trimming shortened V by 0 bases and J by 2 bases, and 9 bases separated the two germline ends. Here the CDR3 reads CASSPPGGYTDTQYF. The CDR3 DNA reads TGTGCCAGCTCACCACCGGGCGGATACACAGATACGCAGTATTTT.

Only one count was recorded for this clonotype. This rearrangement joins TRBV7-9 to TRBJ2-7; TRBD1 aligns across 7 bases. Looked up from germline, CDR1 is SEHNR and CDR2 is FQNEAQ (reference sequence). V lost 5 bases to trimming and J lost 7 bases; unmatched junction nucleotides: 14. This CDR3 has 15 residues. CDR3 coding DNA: TGTGCCAGCAGCCTAGTAGGCAGGGGGACGAGTGAGCAGTACTTC. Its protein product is CASSLVGRGTSEQYF.